These 6 T cell receptor beta chains came from one sample sequenced in a study of T cells in Graves' hyperthyroidism and ophthalmopathy. Amplified TCR beta CDR3 regions came from RNA transcripts. HTBI primers were used for first-round RT-PCR of the TCR CDR3. A single record per CDR3 protein comes from TCRdb applying MiXCR to the multiplex PCR reads. In the table there are hundreds of thousands of distinct CDR3 sequences, more than 45% of which are singletons. The sample taken for sequencing was peripheral blood or thyroid tissue (not recorded which). These receptor sequences come from a woman under 30 with Graves' hyperthyroidism.

The J gene is TRBJ2-5, the V gene TRBV4-2, with D unresolved. The V gene's germline CDR1 is LGHNA and CDR2 YNFKEQ. The CDR3 is 14 amino acids. Trimming shortened V by 3 bases and J by 5 bases, and 13 bases separated the two germline ends. The CDR3 protein is CASSQDLDGETQYF. Written as DNA, the CDR3 is TGTGCCAGCAGCCAGGACCTCGATGGGGAGACCCAGTACTTC.

The table lists this clonotype with a few counts. J is TRBJ2-7 and V is TRBV7-2; D unresolved. Germline values: CDR1 SGHTA, CDR2 FQGNSA. The CDR3 consists of 13 residues. Trimming pared 6 bases from V and 8 bases from J, leaving 17 bases between. The CDR3 here is CASSLEARTKQYF. The CDR3 DNA sequence: TGTGCCAGCAGTCTCGAAGCGAGAACTAAGCAGTACTTC.

In the case of this clonotype: This sequence may be a read error, since a much larger clone differs from it by one base. The rearrangement joins TRBV10-3 to TRBJ1-3; unclear D gene. The V and J ends lost 5 bases and 6 bases respectively, with 5 bases between them. Germline V gene data show CDR1 as ENHRY and CDR2 as SYGVKD. This CDR3 region has 11 residues. DNA of the CDR3: TGTGCCATCAGTTTATCAAACACCATATATTTT. Translation gives CAISLSNTIYF.

The CDR3 bases are TGCAGTGCTGGGGACAGGGGGACATCTAAAGAGACCCAGTACTTC. Translating it yields CSAGDRGTSKETQYF. The V gene is TRBV20-1, the J gene TRBJ2-5; 11 nucleotides match TRBD1. Per germline, CDR1 DFQATT and CDR2 SNEGSKA (reference sequence). V dropped 5 bases and J dropped 3; count of bases not matched to a gene: 8. This CDR3 contains 15 residues.

The chain employs TRBV7-2 and TRBJ1-3; D uncertain. The CDR3 is 17 residues long. V was shortened by 1 base and J by 0 bases, with 13 bases between the two germline ends. Germline CDR1 reads SGHTA; CDR2 reads FQGNSA. The CDR3 region has the DNA TGTGCCAGCAGCTTAGTAGGCCAGAAGTACTCTGGAAACACCATATATTTT. The encoded protein is CASSLVGQKYSGNTIYF.

This chain joins TRBV15 and TRBJ2-7; D may be TRBD1 or TRBD2 (6 bases each). This CDR3 has 15 residues. Trimming removed 3 bases from V and 3 bases from J, with 15 bases in between. CDR1 is LNHNV and CDR2 is YYDKDF in the germline V gene (reference sequence). Here the CDR3 reads CATSSSSGGNYEQYF. CDR3 in DNA: TGTGCCACCAGCAGCTCATCCGGGGGCAACTACGAGCAGTACTTC.